This record concerns one TCR beta chain sequence. This sample was included in a study of control samples from healthy donors and cancer patients. The repertoire was sequenced with immunoSEQ multiplex PCR; TCRdb's copy has only in-frame clones and lacks some. The sample lists under 65,000 clones; about nine tenths were seen once. Germline lookup yields CDR1 PRHDT and CDR2 FYEKMQ (reference sequence). The V gene lost 0 bases and the J gene lost 0 bases, with 7 bases spanning the gap. CDR3 size: 15 residues. The source of this sequence is a woman aged 50 to 65 with colorectal cancer. This rearrangement joins TRBV13 to TRBJ2-3; D remains unclear. The source material was PBMCs. This CDR3 reads CASSLGRRSTDTQYF. The CDR3 DNA is TGTGCCAGCAGCTTAGGACGTCGTAGCACAGATACGCAGTATTTT. Combining the CDR3 with reference TRBV13 and TRBJ2-3 gives the whole variable domain AAGVIQSPRHLIKEKRETATLKCYPIPRHDTVYWYQQGPGQDPQFLISFYEKMQSDKGSIPDRFSAQQFSDYHSELNMSSLELGDSALYFCASSLGRRSTDTQYFGPGTRLTVL.